Described below is a single T cell receptor (beta chain) sequence and its context. Antigen: not known. Libraries were prepared by immunoSEQ multiplex PCR; TCRdb keeps only in-frame clonotypes and omits some of them. The sample holds over 50,000 clones, more than 75% seen once. V was shortened by 4 bases and J by 5 bases, with 11 bases between the two germline ends. The CDR3 extends over 12 amino acids. CDR1 and CDR2 (germline): SQVTM, ANQGSEA. Time point defined: week 47, end of study. With topical imiquimod, each dose of the vaccine consisted of 300 ug of mutant IDH1 20-mer peptide. The data belong to a study of a mutant IDH1 vaccine in newly diagnosed glioma. Study background: Pretreatment consisted of radiotherapy, temozolomide, or both, with most receiving both. Weeks 35 and 47 hosted visits V12 and V13, respectively. The study's findings and limits: Vaccination induced immune responses in around 93% of patients.

The TCR was taken from a middle-aged woman with glioma. Some clones in this sample may be carry-over from other donors' samples. The sample consisted of PBMCs, taken from a glioma patient whose treatment included an IDH1 peptide vaccine. This chain connects TRBV29-1 to TRBJ1-1; D is perhaps TRBD1 (6 bases). Here the CDR3 DNA reads TGCAGCGTTGGGCAGGGGAGGACTGAAGCTTTCTTT. It translates to CSVGQGRTEAFF.